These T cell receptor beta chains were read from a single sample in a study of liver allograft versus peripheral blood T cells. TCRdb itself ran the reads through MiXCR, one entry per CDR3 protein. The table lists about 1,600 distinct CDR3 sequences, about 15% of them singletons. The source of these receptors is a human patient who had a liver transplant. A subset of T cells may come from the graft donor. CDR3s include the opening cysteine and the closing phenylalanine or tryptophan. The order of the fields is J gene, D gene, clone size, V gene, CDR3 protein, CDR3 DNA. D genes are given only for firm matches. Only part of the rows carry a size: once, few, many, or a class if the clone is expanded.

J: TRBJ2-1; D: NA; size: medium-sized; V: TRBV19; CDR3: CASSTRRDARDYNEQFF; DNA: TGTGCCAGTAGTACCCGCCGGGATGCGCGGGACTACAATGAGCAGTTCTTC
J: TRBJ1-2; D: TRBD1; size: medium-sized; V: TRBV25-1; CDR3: CAGPRDRGPVEDTF; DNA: TGTGCGGGGCCCCGGGACAGGGGGCCTGTGGAAGACACCTTC
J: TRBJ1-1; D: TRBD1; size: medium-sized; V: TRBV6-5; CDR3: CASRERQGGHTEAFF; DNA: TGTGCCAGCAGAGAGAGACAGGGAGGGCACACTGAAGCTTTCTTT
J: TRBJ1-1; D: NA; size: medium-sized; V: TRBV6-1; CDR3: CASQNSNQGREAFF; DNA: TGTGCCAGCCAAAACTCAAATCAGGGGAGAGAAGCTTTCTTT
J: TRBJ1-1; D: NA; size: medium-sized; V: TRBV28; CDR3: CASTTPLFEAFF; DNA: TGTGCCAGCACCACCCCCTTGTTTGAAGCTTTCTTT
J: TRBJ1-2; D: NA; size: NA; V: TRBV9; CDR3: CASSVYSGNYGYTF; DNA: TGTGCCAGCAGCGTATATTCGGGAAACTATGGCTACACCTTC
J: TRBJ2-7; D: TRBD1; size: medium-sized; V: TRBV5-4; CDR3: CASSLAMGQGQYF; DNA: TGTGCCAGCAGCTTGGCGATGGGACAGGGGCAGTACTTC
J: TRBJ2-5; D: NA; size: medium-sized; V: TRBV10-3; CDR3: CAISESQRGKKTQYF; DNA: TGTGCCATCAGTGAGTCACAAAGGGGTAAGAAGACCCAGTACTTC
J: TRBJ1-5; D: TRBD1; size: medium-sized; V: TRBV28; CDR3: CASSPTWDRAGEPQHF; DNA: TGTGCCAGCAGCCCGACCTGGGACAGGGCTGGTGAGCCCCAGCATTTT
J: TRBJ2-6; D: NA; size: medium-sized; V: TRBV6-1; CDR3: CATRGSLTGANVLTF; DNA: TGTGCCACAAGGGGGAGCTTGACTGGGGCCAACGTCCTGACTTTC
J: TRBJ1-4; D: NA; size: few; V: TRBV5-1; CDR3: CASSLAPGNSEKLFF; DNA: TGCGCCAGCAGCTTGGCCCCAGGGAATAGCGAAAAACTGTTTTTT
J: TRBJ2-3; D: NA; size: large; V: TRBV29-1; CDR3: CSVDPSFAGTDTQYF; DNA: TGCAGCGTTGACCCTAGCTTTGCCGGCACAGATACGCAGTATTTT
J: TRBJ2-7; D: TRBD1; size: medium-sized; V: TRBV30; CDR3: CAWTPGTGGPYEQYF; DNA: TGTGCCTGGACCCCCGGGACAGGGGGCCCCTACGAGCAGTACTTC
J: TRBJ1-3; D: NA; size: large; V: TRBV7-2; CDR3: CASSFAPTGGSGNTIYF; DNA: TGTGCCAGCAGCTTTGCGCCGACAGGAGGATCTGGAAACACCATATATTTT
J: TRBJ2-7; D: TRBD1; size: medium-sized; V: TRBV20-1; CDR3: CSARDYKRGQTTPYEQYF; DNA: TGCAGTGCTAGAGATTATAAAAGGGGGCAAACAACTCCCTACGAGCAGTACTTC
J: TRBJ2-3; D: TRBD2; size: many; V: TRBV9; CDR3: CASSDPTLAGENTQYF; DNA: TGTGCCAGCAGCGATCCGACACTAGCGGGAGAAAATACGCAGTATTTT
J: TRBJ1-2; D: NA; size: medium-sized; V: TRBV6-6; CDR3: CASNRGDGYGYTF; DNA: TGTGCCAGCAATAGGGGAGACGGCTATGGCTACACCTTC
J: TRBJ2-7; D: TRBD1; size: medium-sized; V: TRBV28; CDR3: CATQQGYYEQYF; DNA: TGTGCCACACAACAGGGGTACTACGAGCAGTACTTC
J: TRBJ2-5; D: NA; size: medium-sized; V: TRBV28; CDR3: CASSLPQVQETQYF; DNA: TGTGCCAGCAGTTTACCGCAGGTCCAAGAGACCCAGTACTTC
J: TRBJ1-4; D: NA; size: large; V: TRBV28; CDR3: CASSGREEDEKLFF; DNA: TGTGCCAGCAGTGGCCGTGAGGAGGATGAAAAACTGTTTTTT
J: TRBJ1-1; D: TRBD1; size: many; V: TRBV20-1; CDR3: CSARAETGGSFTEAFF; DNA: TGCAGTGCTAGAGCCGAGACAGGGGGCAGTTTCACTGAAGCTTTCTTT
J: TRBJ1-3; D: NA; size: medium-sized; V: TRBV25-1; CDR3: CASSGIIPGNTIYF; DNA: TGTGCCAGCAGTGGGATCATCCCTGGAAACACCATATATTTT
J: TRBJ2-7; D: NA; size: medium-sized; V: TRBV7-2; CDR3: CASSSPGVYEQYF; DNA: TGTGCCAGCAGCTCCCCGGGGGTCTACGAGCAGTACTTC
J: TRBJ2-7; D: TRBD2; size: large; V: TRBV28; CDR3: CASSPPSGRSYEQYF; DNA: TGTGCCAGCAGTCCACCTAGCGGGCGCTCCTACGAGCAGTACTTC
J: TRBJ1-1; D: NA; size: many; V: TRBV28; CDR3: CASSLRLTEAFF; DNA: TGTGCCAGCAGTTTAAGACTGACTGAAGCTTTCTTT
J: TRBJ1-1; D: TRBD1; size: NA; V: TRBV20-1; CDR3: CTCRDRGRSTEAFF; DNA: TGCACCTGCCGGGACAGGGGGAGGAGTACTGAAGCTTTCTTT
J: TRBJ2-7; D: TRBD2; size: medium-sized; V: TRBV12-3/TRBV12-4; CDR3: CASSLGSSGLARVEQYF; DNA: TGTGCCAGCAGTTTAGGGTCTAGCGGGCTGGCTCGGGTCGAGCAGTACTTC
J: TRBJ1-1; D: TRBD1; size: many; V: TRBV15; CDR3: CATSRGTGARAFF; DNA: TGTGCCACCAGCAGGGGGACAGGGGCGCGAGCTTTCTTT
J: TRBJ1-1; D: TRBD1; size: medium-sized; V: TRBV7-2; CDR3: CASSFRGTGNTEAFF; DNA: TGTGCCAGCAGCTTCAGGGGGACAGGGAACACTGAAGCTTTCTTT
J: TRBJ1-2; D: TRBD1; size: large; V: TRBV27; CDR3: CASSRRDSSNYGYTF; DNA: TGTGCCAGCAGTCGCCGGGACAGTTCTAACTATGGCTACACCTTC
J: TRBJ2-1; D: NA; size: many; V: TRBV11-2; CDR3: CASSPSYNEQFF; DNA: TGTGCCAGCAGCCCATCCTACAATGAGCAGTTCTTC
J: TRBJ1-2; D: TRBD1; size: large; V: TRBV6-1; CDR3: CALRGGGPNGYTF; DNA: TGTGCCCTCAGAGGAGGGGGCCCCAACGGCTACACCTTC
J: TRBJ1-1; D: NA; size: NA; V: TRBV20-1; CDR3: CSAAEGLNTEAFF; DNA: TGCAGTGCCGCCGAGGGACTAAACACTGAAGCTTTCTTT
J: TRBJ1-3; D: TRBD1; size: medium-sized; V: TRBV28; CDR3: CASSPSGTVGNTIYF; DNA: TGTGCCAGCAGTCCCTCCGGGACAGTCGGAAACACCATATATTTT
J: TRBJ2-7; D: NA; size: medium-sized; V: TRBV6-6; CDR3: CASSLGNSYEQYF; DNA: TGTGCCAGCAGTTTAGGGAATTCCTACGAGCAGTACTTC
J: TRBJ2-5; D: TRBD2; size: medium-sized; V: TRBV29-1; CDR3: CSAAGLAGQETQYF; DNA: TGCAGCGCCGCGGGACTAGCAGGGCAAGAGACCCAGTACTTC
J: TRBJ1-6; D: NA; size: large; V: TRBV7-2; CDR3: CASSLEHSPLHF; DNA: TGTGCCAGCAGCTTAGAGCATTCACCCCTCCACTTT